This TCR beta chain was found in a study of Graves' ophthalmopathy and Graves' hyperthyroidism. This CDR3 has 15 amino acids. CDR1 and CDR2 (germline): GTSNPN, SVGIG (reference sequence). Germline trimming cut 2 bases from V and 6 bases from J; bases unmatched to any gene: 7. Investigators amplified TCR beta CDR3 regions from RNA transcripts. RT-PCR was first run with HTBI primers, then multiplex PCR in a second round. Each CDR3 protein gets one entry after TCRdb re-called the multiplex PCR reads with MiXCR. This sample has about 550,000 distinct CDR3 sequences, with about two fifths found just once. The specimen sequenced was peripheral blood or thyroid tissue (not recorded which). The chain joins TRBV30 to TRBJ1-5; the match to TRBD1 covers 10 bases. The receptor was derived from an adult man with Graves' hyperthyroidism. The chain's CDR3 is CAWSLRQGAGQPQHF. DNA for the CDR3: TGTGCCTGGAGTCTAAGACAGGGGGCAGGTCAGCCCCAGCATTTT.